This T cell receptor beta chain was sequenced during a study of blood T cell repertoires in COVID-19. This clone has more than one count but fewer than ten. Germline CDR1 is MNHEY and CDR2 is SVGAGI. Trimming pared 4 bases from V and 3 bases from J, leaving 13 bases between. The CDR3 length is 15 residues. Libraries were prepared by immunoSEQ multiplex PCR; TCRdb keeps only in-frame clonotypes and omits some of them. The table has about 210,000 clones, 75% to 90% seen once. The material sequenced was peripheral blood. The chain has TRBV6-5 and TRBJ1-5, with a tentative D call TRBD1 (5 bases). The TCR sequence derives from a man in his fifties or sixties with acute or convalescent COVID-19. CDR3 residues: CASSWDWQYNQPQHF. In DNA form, the CDR3 reads TGTGCCAGCAGTTGGGACTGGCAATACAATCAGCCCCAGCATTTT.